A selection of T cell receptor beta chains follows, all from one sample in a study of Graves' ophthalmopathy and Graves' hyperthyroidism. MiXCR, run by TCRdb on the multiplex PCR reads, gives a single entry per CDR3 protein. The sample contains about 620,000 distinct CDR3 sequences, approximately 22% of which appear only once. Sample: peripheral blood. These receptors were taken from a woman aged 18-30 years with stable Graves' hyperthyroidism. Some clones in this sample may be carry-over from other donors' samples. The CDR3 runs from the conserved cysteine through the conserved F or W. D genes are given only for firm matches. Not every row has a clone size; where given, it reads once, few, many or a size class.

clone size	J gene	V gene	D gene	CDR3 DNA	CDR3 protein
many	TRBJ2-5	TRBV19	-	TGTGCCAGTAGTATGTATTGGGCACCCCAAGGGACCCAGTACTTC	CASSMYWAPQGTQYF
many	TRBJ2-7	TRBV20-1	-	TGCAGTGTTAGTGCCACAGGCTCCTACGAGCAGTACTTC	CSVSATGSYEQYF
-	TRBJ1-2	TRBV12-3/TRBV12-4	TRBD1	TGTGCCAGCAGCCGGACAGGGGAGGACTATGGCTACACCTTC	CASSRTGEDYGYTF
-	TRBJ2-3	TRBV5-1	-	TGCGCCAGCAGCTTGGTGGCGCAAGGGGATACGCAGTATTTT	CASSLVAQGDTQYF
-	TRBJ2-7	TRBV12-3/TRBV12-4	-	TGTGCCAGCAGTTTAGAGGCCGCAGGGCCCGGCGAGCAGTACTTC	CASSLEAAGPGEQYF
many	TRBJ1-5	TRBV15	-	TGTGCCACCAGTGGTTCCCGAAACGGGGCGATTCAGCCCCAGCATTTT	CATSGSRNGAIQPQHF
many	TRBJ1-3	TRBV9	TRBD1	TGTGCCAGCAGCGTGAAGACAGGGGGAGGGTCTGGAAACACCATATATTTT	CASSVKTGGGSGNTIYF
many	TRBJ1-2	TRBV10-2	-	TGCGCCAGCAGTGAGTTTACAGGGTCTAGTGGCTACACCTTC	CASSEFTGSSGYTF
few	TRBJ2-7	TRBV28	-	TGTGCCAGCAGCCCGCTGGGGCGGAGGAGCTCCTACGAGCAGTACTTC	CASSPLGRRSSYEQYF
many	TRBJ1-2	TRBV2	-	TGTGCCAGCAGTGAAATCAGAACAGGGAGAGGTGGCTACACCTTC	CASSEIRTGRGGYTF
-	TRBJ1-5	TRBV20-1	-	TGCAGTGCTAGAGAGTCAGGGCGACAGCCCCAGCATTTT	CSARESGRQPQHF
many	TRBJ1-1	TRBV30	-	TGTGCCTATAATCCCGGGACCGGTACTGAAGCTTTCTTT	CAYNPGTGTEAFF
many	TRBJ2-5	TRBV29-1	TRBD1	TGCAGCGTTGAACCACCGTGGGTTTTCCCGGACAGGGAGAAAGAGACCCAGTACTTC	CSVEPPWVFPDREKETQYF
-	TRBJ1-2	TRBV15	-	TGTGCCACCAGCAGAGATCCGGGGGGCGGCTCTGGCTACACCTTC	CATSRDPGGGSGYTF
many	TRBJ2-5	TRBV7-2	TRBD2	TGTGCCAGCAGCTTAGGGAGCGGGGTACAAGAGACCCAGTACTTC	CASSLGSGVQETQYF
-	TRBJ1-2	TRBV19	TRBD1	TGTGCCAGTAGTGACTCACAGGGGGCGAGGGGCTACACCTTC	CASSDSQGARGYTF
-	TRBJ2-7	TRBV5-1	TRBD2	TGCGCCAGCAGCTTGGGTAGCGGGAGGGGTATCTACGAGCAGTACTTC	CASSLGSGRGIYEQYF
many	TRBJ1-3	TRBV12-3/TRBV12-4	-	TGTGCCAGCACCCAAAGGGGTTCTGGAAACACCATATATTTT	CASTQRGSGNTIYF
many	TRBJ1-1	TRBV25-1	-	TGTGCCAGCAGTTGGGACCCCGGGGCGGGCAACACTGAAGCTTTCTTT	CASSWDPGAGNTEAFF
many	TRBJ2-2	TRBV7-8	TRBD1	TGTGCCAGCAGCCGAACAGGGGTGGGCACCGGGGAGCTGTTTTTT	CASSRTGVGTGELFF
many	TRBJ1-1	TRBV6-5	-	TGTGCCAGCAGTTACCATCCGGGACTGAACACTGAAGCTTTCTTT	CASSYHPGLNTEAFF
many	TRBJ2-7	TRBV6-1	TRBD1	TGTGCCAGCAGTGGAACAGGGGTCGAGCAGTACTTC	CASSGTGVEQYF